This record looks at one T cell receptor (beta chain) sequence and its context. This sample is part of a study of blood T cell repertoires in COVID-19. Looking at the study overall: In each case, the material was cDNA or gDNA derived from T cells, B-cell-depleted T cells, or PBMCs.

The CDR3 sequence is 15 residues long. Trimming removed 1 base from V and 3 bases from J; junction bases left unmatched: 2. CDR1 SEHNR and CDR2 FQNEAQ come from the germline V gene (reference sequence). In the authors' workflow: Amplifying reference gene primers gave estimates of nucleated cell counts. Data came from immunoSEQ multiplex PCR; TCRdb stores just in-frame clones and leaves some out. V and J calls and clone size follow that table, whereas D and trimming were derived from the DNA. The sample yields around 26,000 clones, around 85% seen once. The chain uses TRBV7-9 and TRBJ2-3, with 9 bases lining up with TRBD1. The specimen was peripheral blood. The clonotype comes from a human donor in a cohort sampled during active COVID-19. CDR3 DNA: TGTGCCAGCAGCTTAGGGGGACAGGGAACAGATACGCAGTATTTT. Residues: CASSLGGQGTDTQYF. Based on the CDR3 plus reference TRBV7-9 and TRBJ2-3, the full variable domain is DTGVSQNPRHKITKRGQNVTFRCDPISEHNRLYWYRQTLGQGPEFLTYFQNEAQLEKSRLLSDRFSAERPKGSFSTLEIQRTEQGDSAMYLCASSLGGQGTDTQYFGPGTRLTVL.